The source of this T cell receptor beta chain is a study of cytomegalovirus exposure and HLA in healthy donors. The wider study: Previous work identified roughly 120 million unique TCR beta sequences from around 200 million T cells.

With 1 base clipped from V and 6 bases from J, the junction kept 11 bases outside the gene matches. This CDR3 is built from 18 residues. Germline CDR1 is LGHNA and CDR2 is YSLEER. The PCR employed 60 Vbeta primers together with 13 Jbeta primers. Only in-frame clones appear in the TCRdb table, and some are missing; sequencing was by immunoSEQ multiplex PCR. The sample shows almost 95,000 clones, roughly 69% of them seen only once. General observations from the study: The study carried out a later analysis of TCR beta sequences. It associated some 15,000 of them with specific HLA alleles at a false discovery rate of 0.05. TCR beta V- and J-gene trimming was later associated with a missense DCLRE1C variant. Most TCRs appeared rarely, but some public TCRs recurred in many donors.

Remarks on this clone: Its antigen remains unknown.

This chain uses TRBV4-3 with TRBJ2-3; TRBD2 matches 12 bases. Material for sequencing was PBMCs. This clonotype was sampled from a man between 50 and 59 years old in good health and CMV-seronegative. CDR3 amino acids: CASSQAPGLAGSPDTQYF. For the CDR3, the DNA is TGCGCCAGCAGCCAAGCCCCCGGACTAGCGGGGTCGCCGGATACGCAGTATTTT.